This T cell receptor (beta chain) was profiled in a study of blood T cell repertoires in COVID-19. About the study: Both acute and convalescent COVID-19 samples were obtained from the United States, Italy and Spain.

This clone was counted a few times. Repertoires were generated with immunoSEQ multiplex PCR, while TCRdb's copy carries only in-frame clones and drops some. The sample records roughly 300,000 clones, more than 70% being singletons. Sequencing was carried out using peripheral blood. The source is a woman aged 45-59 years with acute or convalescent COVID-19.

The CDR3 is CASSLVRDQPQHF. Here the CDR3 DNA reads TGTGCCAGCAGCTTAGTTCGAGATCAGCCCCAGCATTTT. The genes are TRBV7-9 and TRBJ1-5; D is undetermined. Trimming took off 1 base at V and 5 bases at J, with 6 bases between the two ends. The CDR3 covers 13 residues. Germline CDR1 is SEHNR and CDR2 is FQNEAQ (reference sequence). The full variable domain, its missing parts supplied by reference TRBV7-9 and TRBJ1-5, is DTGVSQNPRHKITKRGQNVTFRCDPISEHNRLYWYRQTLGQGPEFLTYFQNEAQLEKSRLLSDRFSAERPKGSFSTLEIQRTEQGDSAMYLCASSLVRDQPQHFGDGTRLSIL.